A selection of T cell receptor beta chains follows, all from one sample in a study of CD8 T cells in Susac syndrome. TCRdb re-called the immunoSEQ multiplex PCR reads with MiXCR, one entry per CDR3 protein. The repertoire consists of around 230,000 distinct CDR3 sequences, with 95% to 97% occurring once and the leading ten covering approximately 0.1%. The sequenced sample consisted of CD4+ T cells from PBMCs. Receptors originate from a human donor with Susac syndrome. The CDR3 runs from the conserved cysteine through the conserved F or W. A D gene is named only where the DNA matches it firmly. Some rows have no size entry. The others give once, few or many, or a class for an expanded clone.

- TRBJ2-3 16 once TRBV5-4 CASTLNLRGSTDTQYF TGTGCCAGCACCCTGAATCTCAGGGGAAGCACAGATACGCAGTATTTT
- TRBJ2-7 12 - TRBV29-1 CSVRRNNYEQYF TGCAGCGTTCGCAGGAATAACTACGAGCAGTACTTC
TRBD1 TRBJ2-1 16 - TRBV7-2 CASSLGSRQGTSEQFF TGTGCCAGCAGCTTAGGTTCGAGACAGGGGACAAGTGAGCAGTTCTTC
- TRBJ1-2 12 - TRBV14 CASRADSYGYTF TGTGCCAGCAGAGCCGACAGCTATGGCTACACCTTC
TRBD1 TRBJ1-5 14 - TRBV20-1 CSAQTGLGNQPQHF TGCAGTGCACAGACAGGGTTAGGAAATCAGCCCCAGCATTTT
- TRBJ2-5 15 - TRBV4-1 CASSQQDRTRGTQYF TGCGCCAGCAGTCAGCAAGACAGGACTCGCGGGACCCAGTACTTC
TRBD2 TRBJ2-1 14 - TRBV20-1 CSARDASGRNEQFF TGCAGTGCTAGAGACGCTAGCGGGAGGAATGAGCAGTTCTTC
- TRBJ1-1 12 - TRBV30 CAWRQGGTEAFF TGTGCCTGGAGACAGGGCGGCACTGAAGCTTTCTTT
- TRBJ2-3 12 - TRBV7-9 CASSSDSRLQYF TGTGCCAGCAGCTCCGACTCAAGACTGCAGTATTTT
- TRBJ2-1 14 - TRBV29-1 CSVDGLLSYNEQFF TGCAGCGTGGACGGACTACTCTCCTACAATGAGCAGTTCTTC
- TRBJ1-5 13 once TRBV28 CASWRGTNQPQHF TGTGCCAGCTGGAGGGGAACCAATCAGCCCCAGCATTTT
TRBD1 TRBJ1-1 11 - TRBV25-1 CASSEQGAQLF TGTGCCAGCAGTGAACAGGGGGCGCAGCTCTTT
- TRBJ2-7 13 - TRBV14 CASSRQPNYEQYF TGTGCCAGCAGCCGACAACCTAACTACGAGCAGTACTTC
- TRBJ2-7 16 - TRBV15 CATSVPGRRRGSEQYF TGTGCCACCAGCGTTCCCGGCAGGCGCAGAGGCTCCGAGCAGTACTTC
- TRBJ1-2 13 - TRBV6-5 CASSYSPYRGYTF TGTGCCAGCAGTTACTCCCCATACCGGGGCTACACCTTC
- TRBJ2-5 15 - TRBV9 CASSVAIGPQETQYF TGTGCCAGCAGCGTAGCAATAGGACCGCAAGAGACCCAGTACTTC
TRBD1 TRBJ1-2 17 - TRBV4-1 CASTSSTGGQLPYGYTF TGCGCCAGCACCTCTTCCACCGGGGGACAGCTCCCATATGGCTACACCTTC
- TRBJ2-6 19 - TRBV5-4 CASSRNQANPLSGANVLTF TGTGCCAGCAGCCGTAACCAAGCGAATCCCCTCTCTGGGGCCAACGTCCTGACTTTC
- TRBJ2-2 14 - TRBV14 CASPLLPNTGELFF TGTGCCAGCCCACTCCTACCGAACACCGGGGAGCTGTTTTTT
TRBD2 TRBJ2-7 11 - TRBV19 CATGGVHEQYF TGTGCCACCGGGGGGGTCCACGAGCAGTACTTC
- TRBJ2-1 11 - TRBV6-5 CASLGGFEQFF TGTGCCAGCCTCGGCGGGTTCGAGCAGTTCTTC
- TRBJ1-1 13 - TRBV23-1 CASSLKPGDAAFF TGCGCCAGCAGTCTAAAGCCAGGGGATGCAGCTTTCTTT
TRBD2 TRBJ2-3 13 once TRBV12-3/TRBV12-4 CASRPPGGSTQYF TGTGCCAGCAGACCCCCGGGGGGTTCTACGCAGTATTTT
- TRBJ2-3 15 - TRBV30 CAWSVQGISSDTQYF TGTGCCTGGAGTGTACAGGGTATTTCTTCAGATACGCAGTATTTT
TRBD1 TRBJ2-5 15 once TRBV20-1 CSARDPGQGTETQYF TGCAGTGCTAGAGATCCGGGACAGGGGACAGAGACCCAGTACTTC
- TRBJ1-2 15 - TRBV5-8 CASSLVNREYYGYTF TGTGCCAGCAGCTTGGTGAACAGGGAATACTATGGCTACACCTTC
TRBD1 TRBJ1-2 13 - TRBV2 CASTPQGEGGYTF TGTGCCAGCACCCCCCAGGGGGAGGGCGGCTACACCTTC
TRBD2 TRBJ2-1 14 - TRBV29-1 CSVTVPGLVFEQFF TGCAGCGTTACCGTACCGGGACTAGTTTTTGAGCAGTTCTTC
- TRBJ2-3 13 - TRBV7-7 CASSSSLGNTQYF TGTGCTAGCAGCTCCTCGTTGGGGAATACGCAGTATTTT
- TRBJ2-3 12 - TRBV29-1 CSVGRAPDTQYF TGCAGCGTTGGGAGGGCTCCAGATACGCAGTATTTT
- TRBJ2-3 13 - TRBV24-1 CATSDRYRVAQYF TGTGCCACCAGTGACCGCTACAGGGTCGCGCAGTATTTT
TRBD2 TRBJ2-1 18 once TRBV15 CATSRDLARAGGNNEQFF TGTGCCACCAGCAGAGATTTGGCGAGAGCGGGAGGTAACAATGAGCAGTTCTTC
- TRBJ1-1 14 once TRBV27 CASSISGRNTEAFF TGTGCCAGCAGTATTTCGGGCAGAAACACTGAAGCTTTCTTT
- TRBJ2-3 15 - TRBV29-1 CSVCGEAASTDTQYF TGCAGCGTTTGCGGGGAGGCGGCTAGCACAGATACGCAGTATTTT
TRBD1 TRBJ1-5 14 - TRBV20-1 CSASQDRGDQPQHF TGCAGTGCTAGCCAGGACAGGGGGGACCAGCCCCAGCATTTT
- TRBJ2-7 16 once TRBV5-4 CASSLDSSVTRYEQYF TGTGCCAGCAGCTTGGATTCGTCCGTGACCCGTTACGAGCAGTACTTC
TRBD2 TRBJ2-1 17 - TRBV5-1 CASSFISPASGPNEQFF TGCGCCAGCAGCTTTATTAGTCCGGCTAGCGGGCCGAATGAGCAGTTCTTC
- TRBJ2-4 11 - TRBV23-1 CASSLPVVQYF TGCGCCAGCAGTCTACCTGTTGTTCAGTACTTC
TRBD1 TRBJ2-5 12 - TRBV20-1 CSALQGAETQYF TGCAGTGCTCTACAGGGGGCTGAGACCCAGTACTTC
TRBD2 TRBJ2-3 14 once TRBV20-1 CSALTSGSTDTQYF TGCAGTGCCTTAACTAGCGGCAGCACAGATACGCAGTATTTT
TRBD2 TRBJ2-3 15 - TRBV5-1 CASSLRLADTDTQYF TGCGCCAGCAGCTTGAGGCTAGCGGACACAGATACGCAGTATTTT
- TRBJ2-4 15 - TRBV10-3 CAISGGTRDGNIQYF TGTGCCATCAGTGGGGGGACCAGGGACGGGAACATTCAGTACTTC
TRBD2 TRBJ2-1 16 - TRBV15 CATSIVGLASYNEQFF TGTGCCACCAGCATCGTCGGACTAGCGTCTTACAATGAGCAGTTCTTC
- TRBJ2-7 11 - TRBV30 CAWSRLYEQYF TGTGCCTGGAGTCGACTCTACGAGCAGTACTTC
- TRBJ2-7 12 - TRBV29-1 CSVETYSYEQYF TGCAGCGTAGAGACTTACTCCTACGAGCAGTACTTC
- TRBJ2-5 14 - TRBV20-1 CSANPSDSWGTQYF TGCAGTGCTAATCCTTCGGACTCCTGGGGGACCCAGTACTTC
TRBD1 TRBJ2-3 16 - TRBV24-1 CATSGTGGAFTDTQYF TGTGCCACCAGTGGGACAGGGGGCGCCTTTACAGATACGCAGTATTTT
- TRBJ2-1 12 - TRBV5-1 CASSLAGREQFF TGCGCCAGCAGCTTGGCGGGCAGGGAGCAGTTCTTC
TRBD2 TRBJ2-3 16 - TRBV7-3 CASSLNGRAEADTQYF TGTGCCAGCAGCTTAAACGGGAGGGCCGAGGCAGATACGCAGTATTTT